This T cell receptor (beta chain) was retrieved from a study of blood T cell repertoires in COVID-19. The overall study: Sources were T cells, B-cell-depleted T cells, or PBMCs; the material itself was cDNA or gDNA.

This CDR3 region has 13 residues. The V gene's germline CDR1 is SGHDT and CDR2 YYEEEE. V dropped 3 bases and J dropped 6; count of bases not matched to a gene: 2. Sequencing used immunoSEQ multiplex PCR; TCRdb keeps in-frame clones, though not all of them. The top ten clones hold 4.3% of a sample with 470,000 or so clones, around nine tenths of them seen once. This sequence was found in a woman in her 30s with acute or convalescent COVID-19. Input material: peripheral blood. The rearrangement uses TRBV5-6 and TRBJ2-1; 8 positions match TRBD2. CDR3 bases: TGTGCCAGCAGCTCCGGGGGGGCCAATGAGCAGTTCTTC. Protein product: CASSSGGANEQFF.